This TCR beta chain was captured in a study of blood T cell repertoires in COVID-19 (dated by TCRdb to 2018 to 2020). At the level of the whole study: Samples covering the acute and convalescent phases of COVID-19 were provided by collaborators in the United States, Italy and Spain. Deeply sampled blood TCRbeta repertoires from subjects exposed to, actively infected with, or recovered from COVID-19 were included in the dataset. Where HLA class I and class II types were available, the types were taken from metadata supplied by the sample provider, not from assay-based typing. The prospective study material was composed of cDNA or gDNA derived from T cells, B-cell-depleted T cells, or PBMCs. The repertoires were released in a freely available public database intended as a resource for research on the immune response to SARS-CoV-2. Samples were obtained from the ongoing ImmuneRACE study (first 160 participants) and from 1,254 subjects provided by 6 global collaborators. Nearly every sample came with metadata listing a de-identified subject ID, COVID-19 status, age in years and sex. The study at large found these results: How much clinical and demographic metadata was included differed by source and by participant, and the metadata was provided uncurated.

Collaborating institutions collected whole blood in K2EDTA tubes following their own protocols. For TCRbeta analysis, collaborators shipped samples in one of three forms: frozen whole blood, isolated PBMCs, or DNA extracted from either of those sample types. TCRbeta CDR3 regions were amplified from genomic DNA using the immunoSEQ Assay, a bias-controlled multiplex PCR. The study's processing was this. Within the assay, amplification of reference gene primers was used to estimate how many nucleated cells each sample contained. Sequence reads were collapsed and filtered to measure the absolute abundance of every unique TCRbeta CDR3 rearrangement. For each sample, productive Simpson clonality was calculated as the square root of Simpson's diversity index across productive rearrangements. As stored in TCRdb, this immuneACCESS dataset retains in-frame rearrangements with V and J assigned. A fraction of the clones does not appear; measured against another copy, unresolved V genes explain less than half of the discrepancy, and the remainder lacks a known reason. V, J and clone size reflect that table, while D and trimming were determined from the DNA. For this sample the table gives 150,000 to 200,000 clones, of which 81% were detected only once. The ten largest clones add up to approximately 9.9% of the sample.

The CDR3 spans 16 residues, from the cysteine through the phenylalanine. The DNA shown is the 48-base CDR3, in frame from base 1. V and J are trimmed by 4 bases and 0 bases, and the gene matches miss 8 bases of the junction. As encoded in the germline V gene, CDR1 is SGHRS while CDR2 is YFSETQ. This clone was recorded a few times. No antigen is known for it. Per-base quality was not reported, and no clone a single base away is much larger than it. The receptor comes from a man between 60 and 70 years old with active or convalescent COVID-19. Source material: peripheral blood. This receptor chain uses TRBV5-1 and TRBJ2-7; the central 9 bases match TRBD2. The CDR3 region: CASSEIAGAASYEQYF. The DNA is TGCGCCAGCAGCGAGATAGCGGGGGCCGCCTCCTACGAGCAGTACTTC.